The subject of this entry is one TCR beta chain. What it recognizes is unknown. These data are taken from a study of long-term antiretroviral therapy in people with HIV. Study-wide results and caveats: Blood dating 2004 to 2017 may reflect older ART regimens.

The run of the v3.0 immunoSEQ assay was at survey level. Sequencing had a target that covered 40,000-50,000 T-cell genomes per sample. Measured with immunoSEQ multiplex PCR; TCRdb has only the in-frame clones, and not every one. The sample gives 30,000 to 45,000 clones, roughly 78% of which show up once; around 5.8% is in the top ten. The germline V gene encodes CDR1 MRHNA and CDR2 SNTAGT. The CDR3 length is 15 residues. Between the trimmed V and J ends, which lost 1 base and 3 bases, there was a span of 13 bases. Every HIV-positive participant received treatment in the United States. The source is a man aged 25-45 years with HIV. V and J are TRBV6-4 and TRBJ2-7, with unresolved D. The sample was unsorted PBMCs, taken 3.4 years after starting antiretroviral therapy. The CDR3 DNA reads TGTGCCAGCAGTGACTTTGGCAGAAAAGGCTACGAGCAGTACTTC. This codes for CASSDFGRKGYEQYF.